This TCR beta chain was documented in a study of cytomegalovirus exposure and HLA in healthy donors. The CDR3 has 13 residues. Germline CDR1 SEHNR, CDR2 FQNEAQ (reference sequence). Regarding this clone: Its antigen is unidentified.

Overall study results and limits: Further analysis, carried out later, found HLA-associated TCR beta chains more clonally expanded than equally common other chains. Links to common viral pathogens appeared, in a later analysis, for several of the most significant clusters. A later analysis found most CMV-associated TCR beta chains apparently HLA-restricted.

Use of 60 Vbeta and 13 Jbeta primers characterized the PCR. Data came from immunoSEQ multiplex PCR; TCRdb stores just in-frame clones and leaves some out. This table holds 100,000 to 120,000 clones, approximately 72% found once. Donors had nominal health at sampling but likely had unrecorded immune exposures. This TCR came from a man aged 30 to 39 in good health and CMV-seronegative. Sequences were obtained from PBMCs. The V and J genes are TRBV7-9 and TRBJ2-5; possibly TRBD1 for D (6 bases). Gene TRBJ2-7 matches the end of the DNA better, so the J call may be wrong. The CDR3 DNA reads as TGTGCCAGCAGCCTCAGGGGATACTACGAGCAGTACTTC. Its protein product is CASSLRGYYEQYF.